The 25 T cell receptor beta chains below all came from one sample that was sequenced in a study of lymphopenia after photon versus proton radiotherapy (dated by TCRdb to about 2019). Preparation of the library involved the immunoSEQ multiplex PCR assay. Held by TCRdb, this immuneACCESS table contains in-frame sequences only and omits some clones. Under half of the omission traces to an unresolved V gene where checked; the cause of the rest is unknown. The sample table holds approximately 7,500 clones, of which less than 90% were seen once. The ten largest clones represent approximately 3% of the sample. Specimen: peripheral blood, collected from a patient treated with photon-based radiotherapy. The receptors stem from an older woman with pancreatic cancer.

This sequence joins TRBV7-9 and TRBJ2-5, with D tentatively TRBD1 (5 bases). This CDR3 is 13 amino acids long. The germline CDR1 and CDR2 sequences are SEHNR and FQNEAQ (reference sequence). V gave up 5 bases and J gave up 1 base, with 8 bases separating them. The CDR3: CASSRQIQETQYF. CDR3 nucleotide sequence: TGTGCCAGCAGCCGACAGATCCAAGAGACCCAGTACTTC. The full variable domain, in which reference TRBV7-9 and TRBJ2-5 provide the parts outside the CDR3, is DTGVSQNPRHKITKRGQNVTFRCDPISEHNRLYWYRQTLGQGPEFLTYFQNEAQLEKSRLLSDRFSAERPKGSFSTLEIQRTEQGDSAMYLCASSRQIQETQYFGPGTRLLVL.

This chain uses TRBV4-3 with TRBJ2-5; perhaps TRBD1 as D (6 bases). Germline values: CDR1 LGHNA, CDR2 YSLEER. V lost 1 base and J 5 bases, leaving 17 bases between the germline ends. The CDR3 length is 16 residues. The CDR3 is CASSQGGRGQGETQYF. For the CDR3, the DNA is TGCGCCAGCAGCCAAGGGGGCCGAGGGCAGGGGGAGACCCAGTACTTC.

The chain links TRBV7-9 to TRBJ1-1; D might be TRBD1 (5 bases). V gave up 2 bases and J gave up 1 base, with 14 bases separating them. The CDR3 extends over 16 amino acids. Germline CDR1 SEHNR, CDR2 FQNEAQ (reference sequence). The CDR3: CASSLSGLGPNTEAFF. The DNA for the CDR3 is TGTGCCAGCAGCTTATCAGGACTGGGGCCGAACACTGAAGCTTTCTTT.

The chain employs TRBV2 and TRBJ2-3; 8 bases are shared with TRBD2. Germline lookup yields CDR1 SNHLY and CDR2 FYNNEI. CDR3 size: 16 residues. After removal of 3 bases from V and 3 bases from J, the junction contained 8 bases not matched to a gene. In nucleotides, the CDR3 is TGTGCCAGCAGTGACTTCGGGAGGGCCGCGACAGATACGCAGTATTTT. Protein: CASSDFGRAATDTQYF.

DNA for the CDR3: TGTGCCAGCAGCGCGGACGTTAGCTCCTACGAGCAGTACTTC. Translating gives CASSADVSSYEQYF. The rearrangement uses TRBV7-9 and TRBJ2-7; no clear D. This CDR3 has 14 residues. Between the trimmed V and J ends, which lost 5 bases and 0 bases, there was a span of 11 bases. Germline assignment: CDR1 SEHNR and CDR2 FQNEAQ (reference sequence).

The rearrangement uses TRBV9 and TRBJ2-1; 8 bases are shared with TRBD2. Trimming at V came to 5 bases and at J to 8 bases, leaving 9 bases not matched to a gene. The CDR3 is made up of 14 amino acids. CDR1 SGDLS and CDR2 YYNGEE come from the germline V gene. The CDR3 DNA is TGTGCCAGCAGTGTTAGCGGGATAGTAGATGAGCAGTTCTTC. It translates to CASSVSGIVDEQFF.

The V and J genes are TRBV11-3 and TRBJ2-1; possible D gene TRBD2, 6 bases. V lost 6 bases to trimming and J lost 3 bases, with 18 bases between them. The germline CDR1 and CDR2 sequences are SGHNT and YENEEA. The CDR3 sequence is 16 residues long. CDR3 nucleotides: TGTGCCAGCAGTTTTAACGTAGCGGTTTACTACAATGAGCAGTTCTTC. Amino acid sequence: CASSFNVAVYYNEQFF.

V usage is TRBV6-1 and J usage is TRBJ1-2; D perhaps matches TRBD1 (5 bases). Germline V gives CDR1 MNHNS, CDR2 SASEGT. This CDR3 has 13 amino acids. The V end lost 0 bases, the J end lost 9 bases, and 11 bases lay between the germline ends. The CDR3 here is CASSEAQRQSYTF. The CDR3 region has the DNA TGTGCCAGCAGTGAAGCGCAAAGACAGAGCTACACCTTC.

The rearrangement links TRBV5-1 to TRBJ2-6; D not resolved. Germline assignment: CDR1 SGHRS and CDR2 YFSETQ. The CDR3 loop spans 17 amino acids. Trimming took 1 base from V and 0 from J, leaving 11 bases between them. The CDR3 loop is CASSLSNSLSGANVLTF. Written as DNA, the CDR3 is TGCGCCAGCAGCTTGTCGAACAGTCTCTCTGGGGCCAACGTCCTGACTTTC.

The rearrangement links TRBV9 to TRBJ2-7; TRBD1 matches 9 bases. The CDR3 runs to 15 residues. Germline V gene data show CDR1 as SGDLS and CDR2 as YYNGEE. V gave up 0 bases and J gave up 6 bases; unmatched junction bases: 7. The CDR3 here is CASSVGGTGLSEQYF. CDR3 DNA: TGTGCCAGCAGCGTAGGTGGGACAGGGCTATCCGAGCAGTACTTC.

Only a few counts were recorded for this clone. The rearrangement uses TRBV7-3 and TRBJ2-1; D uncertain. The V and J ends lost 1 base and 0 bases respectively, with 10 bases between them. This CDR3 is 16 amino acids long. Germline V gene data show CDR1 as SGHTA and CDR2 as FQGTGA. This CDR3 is CASSLRRGDSYNEQFF. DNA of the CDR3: TGTGCCAGCAGCTTAAGGCGCGGTGACTCCTACAATGAGCAGTTCTTC.

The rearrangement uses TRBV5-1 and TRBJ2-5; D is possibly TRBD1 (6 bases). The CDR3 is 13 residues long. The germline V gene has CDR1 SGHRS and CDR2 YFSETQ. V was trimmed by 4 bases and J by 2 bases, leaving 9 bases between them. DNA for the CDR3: TGCGCCAGCAGCAGGACAGCACAAGAGACCCAGTACTTC. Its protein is CASSRTAQETQYF. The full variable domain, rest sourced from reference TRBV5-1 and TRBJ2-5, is KAGVTQTPRYLIKTRGQQVTLSCSPISGHRSVSWYQQTPGQGLQFLFEYFSETQRNKGNFPGRFSGRQFSNSRSEMNVSTLELGDSALYLCASSRTAQETQYFGPGTRLLVL.

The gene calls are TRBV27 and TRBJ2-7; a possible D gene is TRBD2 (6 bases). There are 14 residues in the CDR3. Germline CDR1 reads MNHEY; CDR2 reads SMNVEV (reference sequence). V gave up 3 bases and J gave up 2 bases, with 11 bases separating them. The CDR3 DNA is TGTGCCAGCAGTTTTTGGGACTCACCCTACGAGCAGTACTTC. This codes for CASSFWDSPYEQYF.

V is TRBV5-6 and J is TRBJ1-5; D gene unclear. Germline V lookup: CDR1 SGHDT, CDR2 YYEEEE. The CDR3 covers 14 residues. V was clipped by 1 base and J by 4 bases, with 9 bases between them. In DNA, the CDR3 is TGTGCCAGCAGCTTGAGAGGTGATAATCAGCCCCAGCATTTT. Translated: CASSLRGDNQPQHF.

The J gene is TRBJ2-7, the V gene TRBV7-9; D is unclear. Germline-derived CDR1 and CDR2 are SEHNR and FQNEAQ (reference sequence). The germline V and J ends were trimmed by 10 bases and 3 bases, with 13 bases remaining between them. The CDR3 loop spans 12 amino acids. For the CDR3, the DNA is TGTGCCATTGCAGGTCCGAGCTACGAGCAGTACTTC. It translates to CAIAGPSYEQYF.

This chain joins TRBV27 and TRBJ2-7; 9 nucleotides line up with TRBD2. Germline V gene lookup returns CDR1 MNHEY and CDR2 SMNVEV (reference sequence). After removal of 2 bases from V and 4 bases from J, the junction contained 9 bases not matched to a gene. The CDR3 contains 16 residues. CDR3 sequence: CASSLDGGRARYEQYF. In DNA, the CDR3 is TGTGCCAGCAGTTTAGATGGCGGGAGGGCTAGGTACGAGCAGTACTTC.

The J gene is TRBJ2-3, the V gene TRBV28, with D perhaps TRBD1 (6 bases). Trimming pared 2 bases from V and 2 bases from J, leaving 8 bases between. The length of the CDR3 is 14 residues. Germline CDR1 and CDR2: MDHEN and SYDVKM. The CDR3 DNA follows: TGTGCCAGCAGTTTAGCAGGGGTCACAGATACGCAGTATTTT. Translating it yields CASSLAGVTDTQYF.

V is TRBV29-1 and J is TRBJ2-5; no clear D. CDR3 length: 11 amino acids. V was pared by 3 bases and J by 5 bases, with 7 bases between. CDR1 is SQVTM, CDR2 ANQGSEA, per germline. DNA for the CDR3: TGCAGCGTTGAGGCAGGCGAGACCCAGTACTTC. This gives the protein CSVEAGETQYF.

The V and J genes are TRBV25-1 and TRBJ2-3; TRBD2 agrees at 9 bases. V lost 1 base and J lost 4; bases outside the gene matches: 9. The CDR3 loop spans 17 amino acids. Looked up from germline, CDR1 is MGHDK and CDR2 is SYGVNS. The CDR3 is CASSELFPAGGADTQYF. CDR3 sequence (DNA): TGTGCCAGCAGTGAATTGTTTCCAGCGGGAGGCGCAGATACGCAGTATTTT.

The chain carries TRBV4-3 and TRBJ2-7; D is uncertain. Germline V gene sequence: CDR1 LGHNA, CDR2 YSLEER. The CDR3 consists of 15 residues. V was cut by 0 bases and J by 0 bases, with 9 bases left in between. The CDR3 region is CASSQDFVSSYEQYF. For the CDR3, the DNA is TGCGCCAGCAGCCAAGATTTCGTGAGCTCCTACGAGCAGTACTTC.

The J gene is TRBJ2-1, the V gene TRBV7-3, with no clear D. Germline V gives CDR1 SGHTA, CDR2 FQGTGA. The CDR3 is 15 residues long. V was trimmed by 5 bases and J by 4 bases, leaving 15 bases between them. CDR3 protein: CASSPPGVNYNEQFF. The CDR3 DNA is TGTGCCAGCAGCCCCCCCGGAGTTAATTACAATGAGCAGTTCTTC.

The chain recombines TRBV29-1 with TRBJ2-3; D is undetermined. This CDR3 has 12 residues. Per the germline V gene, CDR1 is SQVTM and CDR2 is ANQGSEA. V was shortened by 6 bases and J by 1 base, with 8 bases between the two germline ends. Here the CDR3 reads CSVSGGTDTQYF. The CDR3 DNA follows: TGCAGCGTGTCGGGCGGCACAGATACGCAGTATTTT.

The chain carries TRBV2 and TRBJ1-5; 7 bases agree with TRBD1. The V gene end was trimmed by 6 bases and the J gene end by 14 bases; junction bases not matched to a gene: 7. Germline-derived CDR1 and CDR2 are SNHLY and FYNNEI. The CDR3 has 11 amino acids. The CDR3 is CASRGDSVKHF. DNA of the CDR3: TGTGCCAGCAGGGGGGACAGCGTAAAGCATTTT.

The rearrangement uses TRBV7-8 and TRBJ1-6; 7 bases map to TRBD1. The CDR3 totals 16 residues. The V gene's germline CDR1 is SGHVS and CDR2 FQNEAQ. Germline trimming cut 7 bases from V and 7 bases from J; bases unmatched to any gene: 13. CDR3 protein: CASNIDRDYENSPLHF. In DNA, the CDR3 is TGTGCCAGCAATATAGACAGGGACTATGAGAATTCACCCCTCCACTTT.

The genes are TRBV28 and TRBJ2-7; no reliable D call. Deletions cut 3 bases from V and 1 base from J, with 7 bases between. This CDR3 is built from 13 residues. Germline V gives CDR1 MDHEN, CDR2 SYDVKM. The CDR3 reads CASSFAVSYEQYF. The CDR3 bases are TGTGCCAGCAGTTTCGCTGTGTCCTACGAGCAGTACTTC.